The sequence of this T cell receptor (beta chain) was determined in a study of CD8 T cells in Susac syndrome. V shed 1 base, J shed 5 bases, and the junction held 7 bases outside the gene matches. CDR1 is KGHSH and CDR2 is LQKENI in the germline V gene. CDR3 length: 16 residues. With random hexamers, roughly 0.45 to 1 ug RNA was reverse transcribed. The authors amplified TCR beta CDR3 across 54 Vbeta and 13 Jbeta using immunoSEQ multiplex PCR. TCRdb reanalysed the immunoSEQ multiplex PCR reads using MiXCR and keeps one entry per CDR3 protein. The profile covers some 220,000 distinct CDR3 sequences, with about 95% appearing a single time and around 0.099% taken by the ten largest.

The chain has TRBV18 and TRBJ1-1; 10 bases are shared with TRBD1. Sequencing used CD4+ T cells from PBMCs. This receptor was identified in a human donor with multiple sclerosis. The CDR3 region is CASSPLARDRGTEAFF. CDR3 DNA sequence: TGTGCCAGCTCACCACTGGCCCGGGACAGGGGTACTGAAGCTTTCTTT.